Listed below are T cell receptor beta chains from one sample, sequenced in a study of post-analysis software for immune sequencing data. TCRdb called the PCR reads again in MiXCR, with one record for every CDR3 protein. The repertoire holds approximately 360,000 distinct CDR3 sequences, with around a third as singletons. The sequenced sample consisted of blood. The receptors stem from a girl aged 5 to 17 with multiple sclerosis. CDR3s include the opening cysteine and the closing phenylalanine or tryptophan. Each record gives: V gene, CDR3 protein.

>TRBV12-3/TRBV12-4
CASSLATGTESGYTF
>TRBV4-1
CASSQERSSNYGYTF
>TRBV12-3/TRBV12-4
CASSLTGVGNQPQHF
>TRBV20-1
CSASRGSDRAFF
>TRBV12-3/TRBV12-4
CASSHKQGGGYTF
>TRBV29-1
CSVEESGYEQYF
>TRBV5-1
CASSLAGTKPYEQYF
>TRBV29-1
CSVGDRSHTDTQYF
>TRBV10-3
CAISLDPGSEAFF
>TRBV29-1
CSVEVAETQYF
>TRBV27
CASRGLAGEETQYF
>TRBV27
CASSSGTGQYQPQHF
>TRBV6-6
CASASRAGRNYGYTF
>TRBV7-9
CASSSSQRAGGETRYF
>TRBV5-1
CASSGGGRGNEQYF
>TRBV7-9
CASSGGQHYEQYF
>TRBV5-1
CASSLDTPQGAQYF
>TRBV12-3/TRBV12-4
CASSLGGQGEAFF
>TRBV12-3/TRBV12-4
CASSLVSEETQYF
>TRBV5-4
CASSLDGGVRETQYF
>TRBV12-3/TRBV12-4
CASSPGDVGNQPQHF
>TRBV20-1
CSARGTGGHSSSYNEQYF
>TRBV12-3/TRBV12-4
CASTPGLAGATLGKNIQYF
>TRBV6-5
CASRRGPMTEQYF
>TRBV10-3
CAISEFGTGQFF
>TRBV6-2/TRBV6-3
CASSYPGTAAYNEQFF
>TRBV6-5
CASRTHVGDTGELFF
>TRBV20-1
CSARDHRDHQPQHF
>TRBV20-1
CSASAPINYHTQYF
>TRBV20-1
CSARTSGVVGELFF
>TRBV4-1
CASSQTLTGNYGYTF
>TRBV20-1
CSARPGGLETQYF
>TRBV24-1
CATSDPSQAFNEQFF
>TRBV27
CASSLTGDTYNEQFF
>TRBV7-8
CASSLTGSSGGAGETQYF
>TRBV29-1
CSEDRGGTDTQYF
>TRBV7-9
CASSPDPGRYIDTQYF
>TRBV4-1
CASSQVGSRPGPYGYTF
>TRBV7-9
CASSSGGRAVGGGEQFF
>TRBV2
CASSATGVNEQFF
>TRBV12-3/TRBV12-4
CASSQRSNNEQFF
>TRBV6-1
CATSDNYQETQYF
>TRBV3-1
CASSQATRPLPQYF
>TRBV29-1
CSVESGTGEDEQYF
>TRBV6-2/TRBV6-3
CASSAHRGQRTEAFF
>TRBV7-9
CASSLQEDSPLHF
>TRBV28
CASSARSGPLQTHYGYTF
>TRBV3-1
CASSQGTQISYEQYF
>TRBV7-9
CASSSFPWLGDSGANVLTF
>TRBV4-1
CASSQPDRVGGYTF
>TRBV5-1
CASSEFEQAITYNGQFF
>TRBV10-3
CAIRADSNEQFF
>TRBV10-2
CATGRTSSLHF
>TRBV15
CATSSRKTDTQYF